Listed below are T cell receptor beta chains from one sample, sequenced in a study of blood T cell repertoires in COVID-19. Here immunoSEQ multiplex PCR was the method, and the copy in TCRdb shows in-frame clones only, minus some. This repertoire shows tens of thousands of clones, 77% found once; its top ten account for about 32%. Sequencing used peripheral blood. Receptors were obtained from a human donor in a cohort sampled during active COVID-19. Both conserved end residues are part of each CDR3. Each record gives: D gene, clone size, V gene, J gene, CDR3 DNA, CDR3 protein. The D gene is left open where the match is weak. Clone size is not always given. Where it is, it says once, few, many or a class for expanded clones.

d_gene: -
abundance: -
v_gene: TRBV27
j_gene: TRBJ1-1
CDR3nt: TGTGCCAGCGGTGGGGGGACTGAAGCTTTCTTT
CDR3aa: CASGGGTEAFF

d_gene: TRBD1
abundance: -
v_gene: TRBV4-2
j_gene: TRBJ1-2
CDR3nt: TGTGCCAGCAGCCCCGACAGGGTTGACTATGGCTACACCTTC
CDR3aa: CASSPDRVDYGYTF

d_gene: -
abundance: few
v_gene: TRBV2
j_gene: TRBJ2-7
CDR3nt: TGTGCCAGCACGGACAGTCCTTCCTACGAGCAGTACTTC
CDR3aa: CASTDSPSYEQYF

d_gene: -
abundance: -
v_gene: TRBV5-1
j_gene: TRBJ2-3
CDR3nt: TGCGCCAGCAGCCTAGGAGGGCTGAGCACAGATACGCAGTATTTT
CDR3aa: CASSLGGLSTDTQYF

d_gene: -
abundance: -
v_gene: TRBV4-1
j_gene: TRBJ1-6
CDR3nt: TGCGCCAGCAGCCAAGAGGCTCAGGCGCCCCTCCACTTT
CDR3aa: CASSQEAQAPLHF

d_gene: -
abundance: -
v_gene: TRBV7-8
j_gene: TRBJ1-1
CDR3nt: TGTGCCAGCAGCGCGGGGGGCGTTTTGAACACTGAAGCTTTCTTT
CDR3aa: CASSAGGVLNTEAFF

d_gene: -
abundance: -
v_gene: TRBV5-6
j_gene: TRBJ2-3
CDR3nt: TGTGCCAGCAGCCTGACTTCCACAGATACGCAGTATTTT
CDR3aa: CASSLTSTDTQYF

d_gene: -
abundance: many
v_gene: TRBV2
j_gene: TRBJ1-1
CDR3nt: TGTGCCAGCAGGAGACAGCCACAAATGAACACTGAAGCTTTCTTT
CDR3aa: CASRRQPQMNTEAFF

d_gene: TRBD1
abundance: -
v_gene: TRBV3-1/TRBV3-2
j_gene: TRBJ2-5
CDR3nt: TGTGCCAGCAGCGGGGGACAGCAAGAGACCCAGTACTTC
CDR3aa: CASSGGQQETQYF

d_gene: TRBD2
abundance: -
v_gene: TRBV15
j_gene: TRBJ2-7
CDR3nt: TGTGCCACCAGCACCCGGGAGGGGACACCCCTGGACGAGCAGTACTTC
CDR3aa: CATSTREGTPLDEQYF

d_gene: -
abundance: -
v_gene: TRBV28
j_gene: TRBJ1-2
CDR3nt: TGTGCCAGCAGTCCGAACGCAGGGTTTGGCTACACCTTC
CDR3aa: CASSPNAGFGYTF

d_gene: TRBD1
abundance: -
v_gene: TRBV28
j_gene: TRBJ1-2
CDR3nt: TGTGCCAGCAGGGAAGCCGGACAGGACCCCTATGGCTACACCTTC
CDR3aa: CASREAGQDPYGYTF

d_gene: TRBD1
abundance: -
v_gene: TRBV18
j_gene: TRBJ1-1
CDR3nt: TGTGCCAGCTCAGCACAGGGGGTAAACACTGAAGCTTTCTTT
CDR3aa: CASSAQGVNTEAFF

d_gene: TRBD1
abundance: -
v_gene: TRBV2
j_gene: TRBJ2-7
CDR3nt: TGTGCCAGCACTCTACTCCGGGACAGTACCTACGAGCAGTACTTC
CDR3aa: CASTLLRDSTYEQYF

d_gene: -
abundance: once
v_gene: TRBV6-2/TRBV6-3
j_gene: TRBJ2-4
CDR3nt: TGTGCCAGCAGTTACGGGCAGACTAAGGCCAAAAACATTCAGTACTTC
CDR3aa: CASSYGQTKAKNIQYF

d_gene: -
abundance: -
v_gene: TRBV28
j_gene: TRBJ2-7
CDR3nt: TGTGCCAGCAGTTTAGTTCTTCTGAGGGTCGAGCAGTACTTC
CDR3aa: CASSLVLLRVEQYF

d_gene: -
abundance: once
v_gene: TRBV3-1/TRBV3-2
j_gene: TRBJ2-1
CDR3nt: TGTGCCAGCAGCACACCGGGGGGACACAGTATCTTC
CDR3aa: CASSTPGGHSIF

d_gene: -
abundance: -
v_gene: TRBV29-1
j_gene: TRBJ2-3
CDR3nt: TGCAGCGCGGCAGGAACAGATACGCAGTATTTT
CDR3aa: CSAAGTDTQYF

d_gene: TRBD1
abundance: -
v_gene: TRBV5-1
j_gene: TRBJ1-2
CDR3nt: TGCGCCAGCAGTTCTGCCACAGGGGGAGCTAACTATGGCTACACCTTC
CDR3aa: CASSSATGGANYGYTF

d_gene: -
abundance: -
v_gene: TRBV29-1
j_gene: TRBJ1-1
CDR3nt: TGCAGCGTTCTCAGGTGGGCGAACACTGAAGCTTTCTTT
CDR3aa: CSVLRWANTEAFF

d_gene: -
abundance: -
v_gene: TRBV12-3/TRBV12-4
j_gene: TRBJ1-1
CDR3nt: TGTGCCAGCAGTCCGTTAAGCGGCACTGAAGCTTTCTTT
CDR3aa: CASSPLSGTEAFF

d_gene: TRBD1
abundance: once
v_gene: TRBV19
j_gene: TRBJ2-2
CDR3nt: TGTGCCAGTAGTATGCGCGGGAGTGGGACAGGGGGCAGGAACACCGGGGAGCTGTTTTTT
CDR3aa: CASSMRGSGTGGRNTGELFF

d_gene: -
abundance: -
v_gene: TRBV5-1
j_gene: TRBJ2-2
CDR3nt: TGCGCCAGCAGCCCTGGACAGCCGAACACCGGGGAGCTGTTTTTT
CDR3aa: CASSPGQPNTGELFF

d_gene: TRBD1
abundance: -
v_gene: TRBV10-3
j_gene: TRBJ2-2
CDR3nt: TGTGCCATCAGTGCCCGGACAGGGGTCACCGGGGAGCTGTTTTTT
CDR3aa: CAISARTGVTGELFF

d_gene: -
abundance: -
v_gene: TRBV7-2
j_gene: TRBJ2-1
CDR3nt: TGTGCCAGCAGCTTGGGACATTACGATGAGCAGTTCTTC
CDR3aa: CASSLGHYDEQFF

d_gene: -
abundance: once
v_gene: TRBV6-5
j_gene: TRBJ2-7
CDR3nt: TGTGCCAGCAGTTTTGCGGGGCGCGAGCAGTACTTC
CDR3aa: CASSFAGREQYF